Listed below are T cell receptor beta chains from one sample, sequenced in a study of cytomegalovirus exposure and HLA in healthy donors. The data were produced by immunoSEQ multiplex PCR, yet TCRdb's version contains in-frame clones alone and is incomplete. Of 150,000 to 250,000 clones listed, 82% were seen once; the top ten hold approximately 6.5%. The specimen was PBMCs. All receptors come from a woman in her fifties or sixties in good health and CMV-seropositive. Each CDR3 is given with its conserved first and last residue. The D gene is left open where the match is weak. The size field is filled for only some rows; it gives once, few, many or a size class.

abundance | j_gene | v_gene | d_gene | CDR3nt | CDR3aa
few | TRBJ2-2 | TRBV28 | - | TGTGCCAGCAGTTTGTACCTTAGCAATACCGGGGAGCTGTTTTTT | CASSLYLSNTGELFF
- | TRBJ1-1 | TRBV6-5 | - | TGTGCCAGCAGTTACCTCCCTGACACTGAAGCTTTCTTT | CASSYLPDTEAFF
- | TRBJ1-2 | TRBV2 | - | TGTGCCAGCAGTGTAACAGGGATCTATGGCTACACCTTC | CASSVTGIYGYTF
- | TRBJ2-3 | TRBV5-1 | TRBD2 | TGCGCCAGCACCACGGGGACTAGCGGGGGAATAGATACGCAGTATTTT | CASTTGTSGGIDTQYF
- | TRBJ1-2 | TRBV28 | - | TGTGCCAGCACCCCATCCCCGGGACAAAATGCTAACTATGGCTACACCTTC | CASTPSPGQNANYGYTF
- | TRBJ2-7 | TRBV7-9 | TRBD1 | TGTGCCAGCAGCCACCGGGACAGGGATTACGAGCAGTACTTC | CASSHRDRDYEQYF
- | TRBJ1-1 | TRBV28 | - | TGTGCCAGCAGCACACCACAGGCGAACACTGAAGCTTTCTTT | CASSTPQANTEAFF
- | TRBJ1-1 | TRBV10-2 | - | TGCGCCATGTCAGGGGATCATGGCACTGAAGCTTTCTTT | CAMSGDHGTEAFF
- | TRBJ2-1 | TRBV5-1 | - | TGCGCCAGCAGCACAACACACAGCTCCTACAATGAGCAGTTCTTC | CASSTTHSSYNEQFF
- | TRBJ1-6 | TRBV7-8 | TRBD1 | TGTGCCAGCAGCTTAGGCAGGGGGCCGTCACCCCTCCACTTT | CASSLGRGPSPLHF
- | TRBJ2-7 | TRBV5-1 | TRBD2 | TGCGCCAGCAGCTTGGCCGTCGGGACTAGCGTAGAAACCTACGGTGGGGACTTC | CASSLAVGTSVETYGGDF
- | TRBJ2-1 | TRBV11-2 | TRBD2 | TGTGCCAGCAGAGGGAGGGGCAATGAGCAGTTCTTC | CASRGRGNEQFF
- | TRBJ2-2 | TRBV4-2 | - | TGTGCCAGCAGCCGACTTTCAGATACCGGGGAGCTGTTTTTT | CASSRLSDTGELFF
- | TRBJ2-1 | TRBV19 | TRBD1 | TGTGCCAGTAGTATTTCCCAAGACAGGGGGCGCCTGTACAATGAGCAGTTCTTC | CASSISQDRGRLYNEQFF
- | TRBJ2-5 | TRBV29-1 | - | TGCAGCGTAATGGGAGCCGATGGGACCCAGTACTTC | CSVMGADGTQYF
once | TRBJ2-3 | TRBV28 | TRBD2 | TGTGCCGGCAGTGCCGGGAGGGGCACAGATACGCAGTATTTT | CAGSAGRGTDTQYF
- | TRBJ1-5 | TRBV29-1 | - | TGCAGCGTTCGACAGGATGATCAGCCCCAGCATTTT | CSVRQDDQPQHF
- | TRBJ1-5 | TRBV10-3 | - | TGTGCCATCAGTGAGTCGACAGGCCATCAGCCCCAGCATTTT | CAISESTGHQPQHF
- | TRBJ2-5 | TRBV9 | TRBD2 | TGTGCCAGCAGCCCTACGGACAGTGGCGGGAGGGAGACCCAGTACTTC | CASSPTDSGGRETQYF
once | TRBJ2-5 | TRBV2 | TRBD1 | TGTGCCAGTGACAGGGGGGAGACCCAGTACTTC | CASDRGETQYF
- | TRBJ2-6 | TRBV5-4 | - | TGTGCCAGCAGCCCGGACAGCTCTGGGGCCAACGTCCTGACTTTC | CASSPDSSGANVLTF
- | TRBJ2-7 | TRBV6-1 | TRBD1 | TGTGCCACCAGCCGGACAGGGGGCTCCTACGAGCAGTACTTC | CATSRTGGSYEQYF
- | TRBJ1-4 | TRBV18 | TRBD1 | TGTGCCAGCTCACCCGATGGACAGGGAGCTAATGAAAAACTGTTTTTT | CASSPDGQGANEKLFF
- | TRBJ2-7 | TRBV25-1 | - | TGTGCCAGCAGTCGAGGGTACGAGCAGTACTTC | CASSRGYEQYF
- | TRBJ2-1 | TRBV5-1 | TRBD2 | TGCGCCAGCAGCCCGGGGACTAGCGGGAGGTTCACCTACAATGAGCAGTTCTTC | CASSPGTSGRFTYNEQFF
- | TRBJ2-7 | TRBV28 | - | TGTGCCAGCAGCCCTTCGGGGTATTTTGACTACGAGCAGTACTTC | CASSPSGYFDYEQYF
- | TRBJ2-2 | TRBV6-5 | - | TGTGCCAGCAGAAGCCTAGAGCACACCGGGGAGCTGTTTTTT | CASRSLEHTGELFF
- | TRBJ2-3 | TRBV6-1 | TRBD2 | TGTGCCAGCAGGAGCGGGGGGGGTGCGGATACGCAGTATTTT | CASRSGGGADTQYF
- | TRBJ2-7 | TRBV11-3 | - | TGTGCCAGCAGCTTAGGGTCCAGCGGAAACTACGAGCAGTACTTC | CASSLGSSGNYEQYF
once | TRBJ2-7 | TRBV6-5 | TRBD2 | TGTGCCAGCAGTCGCCGACTAGCGGGAGAGGCCGAGCAGTACTTC | CASSRRLAGEAEQYF
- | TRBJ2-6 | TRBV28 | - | TGTGCCAGCAGCCAAAATTCTGGGGCCAACGTCCTGACTTTC | CASSQNSGANVLTF
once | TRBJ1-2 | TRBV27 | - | TGTGCCAGCAGTCCTAAGGGAGGGCGTCCGGACTACACCTTC | CASSPKGGRPDYTF
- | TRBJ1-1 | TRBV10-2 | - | TGCGCCAGCAGGGGCGGGTCCACTGAAGCTTTCTTT | CASRGGSTEAFF
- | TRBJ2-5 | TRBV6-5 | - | TGTGCCAGCAGTTACTCCGGTCAAGAGACCCAGTACTTC | CASSYSGQETQYF
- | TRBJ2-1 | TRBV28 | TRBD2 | TGTGCCAGCAGTTTTCGGGCTAGCGGGAGCCACAATGAGCAGTTCTTC | CASSFRASGSHNEQFF
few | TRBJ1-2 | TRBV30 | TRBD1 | TGTGCCTGGAGTGTGGGTCAGGGGGCGAGCTATGGCTACACCTTC | CAWSVGQGASYGYTF
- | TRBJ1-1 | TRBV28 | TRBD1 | TGTGCCAGCAGTGAGACAGGGGGGGAAAACACTGAAGCTTTCTTT | CASSETGGENTEAFF
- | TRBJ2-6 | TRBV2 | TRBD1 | TGTGCCAGCACAGGGGACAGGGTGCAGGGGGCCAACGGCCTGACTTTC | CASTGDRVQGANGLTF
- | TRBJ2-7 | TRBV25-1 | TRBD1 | TGTGCCAGCAGTGAATACGGGGACAGGCGTGACGAGCAGTACTTC | CASSEYGDRRDEQYF
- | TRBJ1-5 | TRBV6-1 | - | TGTGCCAGCGGGGCTTTTTTGGGCAATCAGCCCCAGCATTTT | CASGAFLGNQPQHF
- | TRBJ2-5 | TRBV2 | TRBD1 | TGTGCCAGCAGCGACCAGACCGGGACAGGGGGTCCTGAGGACGAGACCCAGTACTTC | CASSDQTGTGGPEDETQYF
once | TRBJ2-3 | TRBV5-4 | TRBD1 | TGTGCCAGCAGCTCCTGGTGGGGACAGGCCCAAGATACGCAGTATTTT | CASSSWWGQAQDTQYF
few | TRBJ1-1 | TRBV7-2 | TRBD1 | TGTGCCAGCAGCTTCAGACAGGGGGCCACTGAAGCTTTCTTT | CASSFRQGATEAFF
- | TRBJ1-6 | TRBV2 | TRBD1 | TGTGCCAGCAGGACAGGGAGTTCACCCCTCCACTTT | CASRTGSSPLHF
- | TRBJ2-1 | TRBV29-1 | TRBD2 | TGCAGCGTTGAAAAGACTAGCGGGAATGAGCAGTTCTTC | CSVEKTSGNEQFF
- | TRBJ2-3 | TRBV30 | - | TGTGCCTGGAGTGGCCCCCCGAGTTCGCAGTATTTT | CAWSGPPSSQYF
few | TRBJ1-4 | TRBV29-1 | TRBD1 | TGCAGCGTTTACTCCGACAGGGGGAGAGATGAAAAACTGTTTTTT | CSVYSDRGRDEKLFF
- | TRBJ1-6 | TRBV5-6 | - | TGTGCCAGCAGCGTCAACGGGAATTCACCCCTCCACTTT | CASSVNGNSPLHF
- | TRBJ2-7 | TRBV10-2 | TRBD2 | TGCGCCAGCAGTGAGCGGGAGGGCCTTGATGAGCAGTACTTC | CASSEREGLDEQYF
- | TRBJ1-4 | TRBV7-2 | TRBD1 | TGTGCCAGCAGCCCAAGACAGGGTGGACTTGAAAAACTGTTTTTT | CASSPRQGGLEKLFF
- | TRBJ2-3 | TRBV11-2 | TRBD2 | TGTGCCAGCAGCTTTAGCGGGAGGCCTCCCGATACGCAGTATTTT | CASSFSGRPPDTQYF
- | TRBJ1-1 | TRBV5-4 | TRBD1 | TGTGCCAGCAGCTTGCCAGGGGGCGCGATCGGCACTGAAGCTTTCTTT | CASSLPGGAIGTEAFF
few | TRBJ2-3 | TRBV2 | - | TGTGCCAGCAGTGTAGACAGTCAGGAGACAGATACGCAGTATTTT | CASSVDSQETDTQYF
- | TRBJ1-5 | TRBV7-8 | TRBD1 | TGTGCCAGCAGCCCACTCCCGGACAGGGTCAATCAGCCCCAGCATTTT | CASSPLPDRVNQPQHF
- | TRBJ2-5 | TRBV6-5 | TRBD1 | TGTGCCAGCAGTTACTCAAGGGCCGGGACAGCTTTTACCCAGTACTTC | CASSYSRAGTAFTQYF